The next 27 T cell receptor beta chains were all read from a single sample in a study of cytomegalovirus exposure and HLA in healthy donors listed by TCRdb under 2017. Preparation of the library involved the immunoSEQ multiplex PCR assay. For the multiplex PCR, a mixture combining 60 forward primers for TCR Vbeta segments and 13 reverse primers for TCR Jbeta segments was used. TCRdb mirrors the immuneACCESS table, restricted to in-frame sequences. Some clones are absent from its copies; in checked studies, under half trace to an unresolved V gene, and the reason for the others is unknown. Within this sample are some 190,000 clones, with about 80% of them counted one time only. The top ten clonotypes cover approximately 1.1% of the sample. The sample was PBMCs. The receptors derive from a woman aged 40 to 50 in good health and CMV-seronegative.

The CDR3 DNA reads as TGTGCCAGCAGTTACGAGGCAGTGGGCAATCAGCCCCAGCATTTT. Encoded protein: CASSYEAVGNQPQHF. The chain has TRBV6-6 and TRBJ1-5; D unclear. V lost 2 bases, J lost 2 bases, and 10 bases lay in between. The CDR3 is made up of 15 amino acids. Germline V CDR1 and CDR2: MNHNY, SVGAGI (reference sequence).

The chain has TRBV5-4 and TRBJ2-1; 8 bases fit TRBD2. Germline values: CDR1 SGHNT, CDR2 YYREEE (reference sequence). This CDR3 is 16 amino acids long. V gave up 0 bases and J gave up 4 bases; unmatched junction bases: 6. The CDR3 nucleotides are TGTGCCAGCAGCTTGGGTCGGAGCGGGGGATACAATGAGCAGTTCTTC. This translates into CASSLGRSGGYNEQFF.

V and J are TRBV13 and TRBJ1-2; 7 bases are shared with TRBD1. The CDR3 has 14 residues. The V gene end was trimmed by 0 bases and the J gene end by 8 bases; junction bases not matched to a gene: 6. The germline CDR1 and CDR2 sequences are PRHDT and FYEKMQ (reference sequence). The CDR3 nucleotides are TGTGCCAGCAGCTTAGGTGACAGGGTGCTAGGCTACACCTTC. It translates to CASSLGDRVLGYTF.

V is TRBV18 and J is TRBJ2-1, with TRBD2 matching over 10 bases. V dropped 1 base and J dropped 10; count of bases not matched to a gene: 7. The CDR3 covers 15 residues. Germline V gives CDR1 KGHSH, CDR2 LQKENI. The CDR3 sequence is CASSPQSGRAAEQFF. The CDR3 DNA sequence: TGTGCCAGCTCACCACAAAGCGGGAGGGCGGCCGAGCAGTTCTTC.

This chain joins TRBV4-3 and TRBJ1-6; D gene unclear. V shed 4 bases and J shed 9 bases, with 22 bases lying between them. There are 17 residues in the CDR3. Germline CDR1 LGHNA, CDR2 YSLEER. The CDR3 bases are TGCGCCAGCAGCCCCCGGGAGGGATCTAGTCAAGGTTCACCCCTCCACTTT. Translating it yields CASSPREGSSQGSPLHF.

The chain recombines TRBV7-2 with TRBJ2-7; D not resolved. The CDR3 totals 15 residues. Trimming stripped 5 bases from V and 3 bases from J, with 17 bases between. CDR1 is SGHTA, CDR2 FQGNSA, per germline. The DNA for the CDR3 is TGTGCCAGCAGCCGAACCTCCGGGTCCCACTACGAGCAGTACTTC. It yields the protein CASSRTSGSHYEQYF.

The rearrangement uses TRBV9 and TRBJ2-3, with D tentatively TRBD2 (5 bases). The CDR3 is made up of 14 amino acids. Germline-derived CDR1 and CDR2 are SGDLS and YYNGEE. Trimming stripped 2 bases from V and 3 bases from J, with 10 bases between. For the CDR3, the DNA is TGTGCCAGCAGCGTGGGCGGGCGGACAGATACGCAGTATTTT. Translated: CASSVGGRTDTQYF.

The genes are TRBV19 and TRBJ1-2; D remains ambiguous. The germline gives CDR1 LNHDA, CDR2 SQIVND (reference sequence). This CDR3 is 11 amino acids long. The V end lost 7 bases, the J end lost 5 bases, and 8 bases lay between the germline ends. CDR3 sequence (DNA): TGTGCCAGTACCGGGGAGTATGGCTACACCTTC. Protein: CASTGEYGYTF. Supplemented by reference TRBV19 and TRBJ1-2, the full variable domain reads DGGITQSPKYLFRKEGQNVTLSCEQNLNHDAMYWYRQDPGQGLRLIYYSQIVNDFQKGDIAEGYSVSREKKESFPLTVTSAQKNPTAFYLCASTGEYGYTFGSGTRLTVV.

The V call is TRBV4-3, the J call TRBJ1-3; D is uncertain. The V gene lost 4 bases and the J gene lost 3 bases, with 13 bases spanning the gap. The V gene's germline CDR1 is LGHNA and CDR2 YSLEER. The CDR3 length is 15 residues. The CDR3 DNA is TGCGCCAGCAGCCCGGTTCTCAATGTTGGAAACACCATATATTTT. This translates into CASSPVLNVGNTIYF.

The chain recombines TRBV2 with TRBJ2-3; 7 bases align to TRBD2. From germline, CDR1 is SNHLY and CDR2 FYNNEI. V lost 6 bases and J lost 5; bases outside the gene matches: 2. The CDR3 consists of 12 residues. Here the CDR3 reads CASRLAVDTQYF. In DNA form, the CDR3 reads TGTGCCAGCAGGCTAGCGGTAGATACGCAGTATTTT.

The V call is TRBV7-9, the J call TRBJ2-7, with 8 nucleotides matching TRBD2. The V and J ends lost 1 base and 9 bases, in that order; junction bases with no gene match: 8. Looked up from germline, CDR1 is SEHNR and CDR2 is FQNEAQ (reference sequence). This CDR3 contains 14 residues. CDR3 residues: CASSLGRELAAQYF. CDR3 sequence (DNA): TGTGCCAGCAGCTTAGGGCGGGAACTAGCGGCGCAGTACTTC.

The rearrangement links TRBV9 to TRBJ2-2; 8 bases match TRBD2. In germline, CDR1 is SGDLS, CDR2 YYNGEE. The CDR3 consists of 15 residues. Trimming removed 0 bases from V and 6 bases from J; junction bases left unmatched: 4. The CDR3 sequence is CASSVAGGPSGELFF. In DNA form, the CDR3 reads TGTGCCAGCAGCGTAGCGGGAGGGCCGTCCGGGGAGCTGTTTTTT.

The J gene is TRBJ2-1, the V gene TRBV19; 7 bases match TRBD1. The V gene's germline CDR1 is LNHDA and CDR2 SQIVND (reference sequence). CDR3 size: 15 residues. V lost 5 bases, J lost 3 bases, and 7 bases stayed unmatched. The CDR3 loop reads CASSSPDRFYNEQFF. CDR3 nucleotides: TGTGCCAGTAGTTCCCCGGACAGGTTCTACAATGAGCAGTTCTTC.

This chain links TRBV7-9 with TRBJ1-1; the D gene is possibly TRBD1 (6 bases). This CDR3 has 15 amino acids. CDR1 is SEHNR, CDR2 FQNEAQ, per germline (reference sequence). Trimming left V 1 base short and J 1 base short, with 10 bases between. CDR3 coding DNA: TGTGCCAGCAGCTTAGTTTCCAGGGGGAACACTGAAGCTTTCTTT. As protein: CASSLVSRGNTEAFF.

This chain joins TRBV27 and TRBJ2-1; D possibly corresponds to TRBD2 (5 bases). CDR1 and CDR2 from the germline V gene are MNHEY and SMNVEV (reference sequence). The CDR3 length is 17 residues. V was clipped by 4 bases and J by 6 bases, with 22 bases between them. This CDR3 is CASSSPRSRLTLNEQFF. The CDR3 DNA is TGTGCCAGCAGTTCCCCTAGATCTAGACTAACCCTCAATGAGCAGTTCTTC.

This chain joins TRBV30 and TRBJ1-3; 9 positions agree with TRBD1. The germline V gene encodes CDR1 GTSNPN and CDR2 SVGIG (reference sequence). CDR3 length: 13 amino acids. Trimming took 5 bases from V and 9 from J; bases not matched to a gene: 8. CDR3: CAWERGQGGTIYF. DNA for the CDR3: TGTGCCTGGGAAAGGGGACAGGGAGGCACCATATATTTT.

The CDR3 spells CASYLNYGYTF. CDR3 in DNA: TGTGCCAGTTACTTAAACTATGGCTACACCTTC. This chain connects TRBV19 to TRBJ1-2; unclear D gene. V was shortened by 8 bases and J by 2 bases, with 6 bases between the two germline ends. Germline V gives CDR1 LNHDA, CDR2 SQIVND (reference sequence). The CDR3 runs to 11 residues.

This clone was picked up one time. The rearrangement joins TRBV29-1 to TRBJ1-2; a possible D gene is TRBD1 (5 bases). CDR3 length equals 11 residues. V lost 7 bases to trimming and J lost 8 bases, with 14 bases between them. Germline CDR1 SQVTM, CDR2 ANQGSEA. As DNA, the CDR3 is TGCAGCGCGTACAGGCAAAGCGGCTACACCTTC. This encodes CSAYRQSGYTF.

The CDR3 DNA is TGTGCCAGCAGCTTAGACGTGGGACTGGGCTACAATGAGCAGTTCTTC. The encoded protein is CASSLDVGLGYNEQFF. V usage is TRBV7-6 and J usage is TRBJ2-1; the D gene is possibly TRBD2 (6 bases). The CDR3 is made up of 16 amino acids. Trimming cost V 1 base and J 3 bases, with 13 bases left between them. Looked up from germline, CDR1 is SGHVS and CDR2 is FNYEAQ.

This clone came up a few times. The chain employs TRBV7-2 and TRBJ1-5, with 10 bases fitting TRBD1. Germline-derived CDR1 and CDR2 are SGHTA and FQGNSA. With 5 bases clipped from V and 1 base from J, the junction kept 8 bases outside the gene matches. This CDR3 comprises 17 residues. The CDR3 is CASSPGQGSLSNQPQHF. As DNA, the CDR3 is TGTGCCAGCAGCCCGGGACAGGGGAGTCTAAGCAATCAGCCCCAGCATTTT. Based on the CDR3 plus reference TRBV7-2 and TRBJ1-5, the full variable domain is GAGVSQSPSNKVTEKGKDVELRCDPISGHTALYWYRQSLGQGLEFLIYFQGNSAPDKSGLPSDRFSAERTGGSVSTLTIQRTQQEDSAVYLCASSPGQGSLSNQPQHFGDGTRLSIL.

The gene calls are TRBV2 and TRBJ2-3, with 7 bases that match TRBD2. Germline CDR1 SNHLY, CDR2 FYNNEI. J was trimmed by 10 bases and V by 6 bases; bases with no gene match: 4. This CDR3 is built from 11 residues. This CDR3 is CASRERGPQYF. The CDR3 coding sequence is TGTGCCAGCAGAGAGCGGGGCCCGCAGTATTTT.

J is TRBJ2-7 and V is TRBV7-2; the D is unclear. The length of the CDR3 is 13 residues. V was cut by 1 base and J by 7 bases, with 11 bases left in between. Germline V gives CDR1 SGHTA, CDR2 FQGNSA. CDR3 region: CASSLGSESEQYF. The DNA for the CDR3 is TGTGCCAGCAGCTTAGGAAGTGAGTCGGAGCAGTACTTC.

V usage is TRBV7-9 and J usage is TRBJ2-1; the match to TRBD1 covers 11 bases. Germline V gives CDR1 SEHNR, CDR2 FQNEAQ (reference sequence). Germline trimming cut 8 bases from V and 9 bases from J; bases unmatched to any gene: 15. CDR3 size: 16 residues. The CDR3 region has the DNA TGTGCCAGCCATAAAGGCGCGGGACAGGGGGGAATTGAGCAGTTCTTC. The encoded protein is CASHKGAGQGGIEQFF. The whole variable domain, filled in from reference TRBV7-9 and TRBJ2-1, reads DTGVSQNPRHKITKRGQNVTFRCDPISEHNRLYWYRQTLGQGPEFLTYFQNEAQLEKSRLLSDRFSAERPKGSFSTLEIQRTEQGDSAMYLCASHKGAGQGGIEQFFGPGTRLTVL.

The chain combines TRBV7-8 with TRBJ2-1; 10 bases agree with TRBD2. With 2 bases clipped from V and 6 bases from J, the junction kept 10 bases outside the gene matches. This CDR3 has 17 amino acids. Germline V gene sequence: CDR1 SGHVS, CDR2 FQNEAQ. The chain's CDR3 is CASSLKGASGSGNEQFF. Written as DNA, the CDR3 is TGTGCCAGCAGCTTAAAAGGGGCTAGCGGGAGTGGCAATGAGCAGTTCTTC.

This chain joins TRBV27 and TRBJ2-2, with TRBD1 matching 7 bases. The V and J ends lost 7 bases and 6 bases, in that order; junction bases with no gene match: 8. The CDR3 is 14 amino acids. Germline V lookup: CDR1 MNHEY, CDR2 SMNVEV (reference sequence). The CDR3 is CASNPTGIAGELFF. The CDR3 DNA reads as TGTGCCAGCAACCCGACAGGGATTGCCGGGGAGCTGTTTTTT.

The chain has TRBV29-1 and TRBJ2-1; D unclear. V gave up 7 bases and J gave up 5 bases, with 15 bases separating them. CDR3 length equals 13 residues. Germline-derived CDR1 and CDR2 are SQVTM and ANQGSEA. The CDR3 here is CSGKAPRNNEQFF. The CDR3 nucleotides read TGCAGCGGTAAAGCTCCTAGAAACAATGAGCAGTTCTTC.

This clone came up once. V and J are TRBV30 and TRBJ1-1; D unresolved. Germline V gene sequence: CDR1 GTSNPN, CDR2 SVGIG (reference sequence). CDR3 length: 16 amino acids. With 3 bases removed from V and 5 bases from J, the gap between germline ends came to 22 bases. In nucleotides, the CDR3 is TGTGCCTGGAGAACACCCAGCGACCCTACGGGGACTGAAGCTTTCTTT. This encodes CAWRTPSDPTGTEAFF.